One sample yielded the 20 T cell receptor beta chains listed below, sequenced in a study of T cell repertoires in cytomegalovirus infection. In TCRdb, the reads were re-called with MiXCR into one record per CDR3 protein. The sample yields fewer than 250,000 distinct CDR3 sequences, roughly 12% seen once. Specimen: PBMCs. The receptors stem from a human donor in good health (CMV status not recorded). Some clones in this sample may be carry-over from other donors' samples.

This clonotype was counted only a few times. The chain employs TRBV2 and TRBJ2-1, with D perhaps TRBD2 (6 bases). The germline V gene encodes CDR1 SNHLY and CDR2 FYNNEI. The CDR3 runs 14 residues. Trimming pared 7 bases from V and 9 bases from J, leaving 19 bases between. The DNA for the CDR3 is TGTGCCAGCACGCTAGCCCACGGGAGCGCTGAGCAGTTCTTC. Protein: CASTLAHGSAEQFF. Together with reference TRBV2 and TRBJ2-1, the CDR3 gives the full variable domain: EPEVTQTPSHQVTQMGQEVILRCVPISNHLYFYWYRQILGQKVEFLVSFYNNEISEKSEIFDDQFSVERPDGSNFTLKIRSTKLEDSAMYFCASTLAHGSAEQFFGPGTRLTVL.

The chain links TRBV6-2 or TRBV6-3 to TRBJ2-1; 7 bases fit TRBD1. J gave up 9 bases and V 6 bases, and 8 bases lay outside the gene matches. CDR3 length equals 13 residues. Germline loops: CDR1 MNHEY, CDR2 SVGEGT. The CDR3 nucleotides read TGTGCCAGCAGATACACAGGGGTCACTGAGCAGTTCTTC. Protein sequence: CASRYTGVTEQFF.

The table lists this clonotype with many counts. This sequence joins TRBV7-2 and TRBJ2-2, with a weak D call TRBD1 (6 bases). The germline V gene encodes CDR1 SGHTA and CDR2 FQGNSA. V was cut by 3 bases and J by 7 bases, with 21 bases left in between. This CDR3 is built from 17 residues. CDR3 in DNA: TGTGCCAGCAGCTTCTATGCAGGGGTTAAACAAGGCGGGGAGCTGTTTTTT. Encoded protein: CASSFYAGVKQGGELFF.

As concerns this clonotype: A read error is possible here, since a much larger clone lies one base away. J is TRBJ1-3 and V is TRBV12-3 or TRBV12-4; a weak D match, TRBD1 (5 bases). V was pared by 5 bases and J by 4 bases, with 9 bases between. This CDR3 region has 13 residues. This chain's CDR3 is CASSGGDGNTIYF. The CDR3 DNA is TGTGCCAGCAGTGGGGGAGACGGAAACACCATATATTTT.

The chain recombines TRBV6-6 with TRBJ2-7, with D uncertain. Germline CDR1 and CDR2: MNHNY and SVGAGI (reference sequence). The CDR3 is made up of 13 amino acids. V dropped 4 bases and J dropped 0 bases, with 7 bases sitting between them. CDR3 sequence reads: CASSSSDSYEQYF. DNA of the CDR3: TGTGCCAGCAGTTCCTCGGACTCCTACGAGCAGTACTTC.

This CDR3 reads CASSFDRSHEQYF. CDR3 DNA sequence: TGTGCCAGCAGTTTTGACAGGTCTCACGAGCAGTACTTC. This chain links TRBV28 with TRBJ2-7, with D tentatively TRBD1 (6 bases). Trimming removed 3 bases from V and 5 bases from J, with 11 bases in between. CDR1 is MDHEN, CDR2 SYDVKM, per germline. This CDR3 is built from 13 residues. Supplemented by reference TRBV28 and TRBJ2-7, the full variable domain reads DVKVTQSSRYLVKRTGEKVFLECVQDMDHENMFWYRQDPGLGLRLIYFSYDVKMKEKGDIPEGYSVSREKKERFSLILESASTNQTSMYLCASSFDRSHEQYFGPGTRLTVT.

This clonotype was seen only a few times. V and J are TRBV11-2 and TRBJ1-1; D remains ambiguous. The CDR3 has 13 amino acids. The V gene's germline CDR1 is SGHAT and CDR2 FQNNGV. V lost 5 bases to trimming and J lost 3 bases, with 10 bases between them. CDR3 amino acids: CASSLNLDTEAFF. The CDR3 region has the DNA TGTGCCAGCAGCCTGAACCTGGACACTGAAGCTTTCTTT. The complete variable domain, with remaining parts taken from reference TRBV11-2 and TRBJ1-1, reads EAGVAQSPRYKIIEKRQSVAFWCNPISGHATLYWYQQILGQGPKLLIQFQNNGVVDDSQLPKDRFSAERLKGVDSTLKIQPAKLEDSAVYLCASSLNLDTEAFFGQGTRLTVV.

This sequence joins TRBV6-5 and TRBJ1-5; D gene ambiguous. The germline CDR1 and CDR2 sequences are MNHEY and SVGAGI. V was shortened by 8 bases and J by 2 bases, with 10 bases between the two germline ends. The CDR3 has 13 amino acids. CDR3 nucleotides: TGTGCCAGCGGGGAGCCTGGCAATCAGCCCCAGCATTTT. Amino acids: CASGEPGNQPQHF.

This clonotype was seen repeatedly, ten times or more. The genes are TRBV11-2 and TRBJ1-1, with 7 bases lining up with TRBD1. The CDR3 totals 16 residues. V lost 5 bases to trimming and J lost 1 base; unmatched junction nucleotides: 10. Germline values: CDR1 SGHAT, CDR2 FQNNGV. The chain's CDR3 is CASSLWPGGPNTEAFF. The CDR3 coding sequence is TGTGCCAGCAGCCTCTGGCCAGGGGGGCCGAACACTGAAGCTTTCTTT. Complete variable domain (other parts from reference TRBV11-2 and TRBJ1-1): EAGVAQSPRYKIIEKRQSVAFWCNPISGHATLYWYQQILGQGPKLLIQFQNNGVVDDSQLPKDRFSAERLKGVDSTLKIQPAKLEDSAVYLCASSLWPGGPNTEAFFGQGTRLTVV.

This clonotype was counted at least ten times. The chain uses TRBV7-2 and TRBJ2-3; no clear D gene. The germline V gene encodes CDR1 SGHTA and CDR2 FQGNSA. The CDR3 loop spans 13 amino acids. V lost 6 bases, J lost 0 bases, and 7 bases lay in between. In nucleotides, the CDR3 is TGTGCCAGCAGGGCCGGGAGCACAGATACGCAGTATTTT. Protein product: CASRAGSTDTQYF.

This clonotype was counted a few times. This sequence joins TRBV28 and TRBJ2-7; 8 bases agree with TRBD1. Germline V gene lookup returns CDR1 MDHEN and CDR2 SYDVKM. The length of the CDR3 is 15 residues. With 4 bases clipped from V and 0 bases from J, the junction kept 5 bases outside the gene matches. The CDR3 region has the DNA TGTGCCAGCAGTTCTCCAGGACAGGGCTCCTACGAGCAGTACTTC. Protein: CASSSPGQGSYEQYF.

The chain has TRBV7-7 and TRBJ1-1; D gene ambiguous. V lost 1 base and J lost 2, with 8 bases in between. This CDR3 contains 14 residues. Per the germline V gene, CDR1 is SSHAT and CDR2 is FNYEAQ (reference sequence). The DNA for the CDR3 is TGTGCCAGCAGCTTAGAGGAGTTAAACACTGAAGCTTTCTTT. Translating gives CASSLEELNTEAFF.

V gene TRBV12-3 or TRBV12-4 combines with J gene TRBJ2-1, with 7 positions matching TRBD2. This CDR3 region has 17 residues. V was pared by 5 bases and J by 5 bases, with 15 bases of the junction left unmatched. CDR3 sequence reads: CASSLYAVGLTNNEQFF. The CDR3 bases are TGTGCCAGCAGTCTTTACGCAGTGGGACTAACTAACAATGAGCAGTTCTTC.

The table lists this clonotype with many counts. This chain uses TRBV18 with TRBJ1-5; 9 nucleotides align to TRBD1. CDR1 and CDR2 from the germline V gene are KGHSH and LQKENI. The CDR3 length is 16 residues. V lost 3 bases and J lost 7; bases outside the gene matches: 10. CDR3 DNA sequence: TGTGCCAGCTCACCGGGACAGGGTTCTGGATCACAGCCCCAGCATTTT. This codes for CASSPGQGSGSQPQHF.

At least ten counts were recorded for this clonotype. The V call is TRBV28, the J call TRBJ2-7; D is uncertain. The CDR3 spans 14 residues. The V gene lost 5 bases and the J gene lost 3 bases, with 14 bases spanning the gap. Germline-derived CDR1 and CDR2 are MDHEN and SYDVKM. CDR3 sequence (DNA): TGTGCCAGCAGTACACCCATAAGCGACTACGAGCAGTACTTC. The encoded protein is CASSTPISDYEQYF.

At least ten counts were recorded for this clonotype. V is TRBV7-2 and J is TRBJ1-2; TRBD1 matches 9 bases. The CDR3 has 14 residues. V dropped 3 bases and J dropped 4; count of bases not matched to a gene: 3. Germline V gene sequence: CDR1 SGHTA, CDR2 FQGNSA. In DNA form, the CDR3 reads TGTGCCAGCAGCTTCGACAGGGGGGGCTATGGCTACACCTTC. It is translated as CASSFDRGGYGYTF.

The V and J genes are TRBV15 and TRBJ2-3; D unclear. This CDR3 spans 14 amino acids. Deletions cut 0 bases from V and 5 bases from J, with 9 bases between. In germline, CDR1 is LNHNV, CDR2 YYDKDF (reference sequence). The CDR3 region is CATSRDRSQDTQYF. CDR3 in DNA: TGTGCCACCAGCAGAGATCGTAGCCAAGATACGCAGTATTTT.

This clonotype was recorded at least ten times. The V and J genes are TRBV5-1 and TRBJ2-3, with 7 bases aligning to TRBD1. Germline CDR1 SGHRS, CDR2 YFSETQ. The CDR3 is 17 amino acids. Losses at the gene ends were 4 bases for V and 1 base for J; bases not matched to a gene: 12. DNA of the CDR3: TGCGCCAGCAGCCCCGAACCCGACAGGGTGGGCACAGATACGCAGTATTTT. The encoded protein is CASSPEPDRVGTDTQYF.

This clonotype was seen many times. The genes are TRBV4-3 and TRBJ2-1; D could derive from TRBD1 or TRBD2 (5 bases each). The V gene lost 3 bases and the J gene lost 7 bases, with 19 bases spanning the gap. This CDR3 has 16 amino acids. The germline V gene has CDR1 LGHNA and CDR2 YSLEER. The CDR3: CASSHGRGLSTNEQFF. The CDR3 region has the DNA TGCGCCAGCAGCCACGGTCGGGGCCTGAGTACTAATGAGCAGTTCTTC.

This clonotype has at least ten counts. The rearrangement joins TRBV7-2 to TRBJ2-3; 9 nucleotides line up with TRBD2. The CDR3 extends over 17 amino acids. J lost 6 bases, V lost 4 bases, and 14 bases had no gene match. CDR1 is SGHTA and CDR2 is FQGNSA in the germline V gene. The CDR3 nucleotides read TGTGCCAGCAGCTCTGGGGGGGGCGGGGGGGCCATGGATACGCAGTATTTT. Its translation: CASSSGGGGGAMDTQYF.